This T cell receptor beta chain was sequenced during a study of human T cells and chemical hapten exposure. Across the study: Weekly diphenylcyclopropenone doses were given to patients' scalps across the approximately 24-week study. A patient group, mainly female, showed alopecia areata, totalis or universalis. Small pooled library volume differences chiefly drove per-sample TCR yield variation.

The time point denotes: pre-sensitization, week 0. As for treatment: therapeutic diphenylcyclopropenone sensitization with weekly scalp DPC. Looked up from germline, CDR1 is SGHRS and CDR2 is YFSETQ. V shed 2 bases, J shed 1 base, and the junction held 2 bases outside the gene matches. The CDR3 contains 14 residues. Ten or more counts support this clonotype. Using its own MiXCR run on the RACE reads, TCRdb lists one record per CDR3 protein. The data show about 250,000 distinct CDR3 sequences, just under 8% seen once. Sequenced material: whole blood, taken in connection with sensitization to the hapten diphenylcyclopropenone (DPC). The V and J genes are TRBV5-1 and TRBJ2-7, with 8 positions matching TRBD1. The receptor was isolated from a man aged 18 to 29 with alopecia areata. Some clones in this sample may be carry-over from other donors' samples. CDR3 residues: CASSLQGVSYEQYF. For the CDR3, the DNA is TGCGCCAGCAGCTTACAGGGGGTTTCCTACGAGCAGTACTTC.